These T cell receptor beta chains were read from a single sample in a study of response to subunit inactivated influenza vaccine. One entry per CDR3 protein, called by TCRdb with MiXCR from the RT-PCR reads. The sample contains approximately 520,000 distinct CDR3 sequences, approximately 15% of which appear only once. Here the sequenced sample was CD4+ T cells sorted from PBMCs, taken 23 months after vaccination. The receptors originated from a man aged 50-75 years who received an inactivated influenza vaccine. Both conserved end residues are part of each CDR3. D genes are given only for firm matches. Clone size, where shown, is once, few, many, or a class for clones that have expanded.

few	TRBV4-1	TRBJ1-5	TRBD1	CASSQAGTGQYQPQHF	TGCGCCAGCAGCCAAGCCGGGACAGGGCAGTATCAGCCCCAGCATTTT
-	TRBV24-1	TRBJ1-2	TRBD1	CATSDYSGGIDYGYTF	TGTGCCACCAGTGATTATTCAGGGGGCATCGACTATGGCTACACCTTC
-	TRBV18	TRBJ2-2	-	CASSPKAGLTGELFF	TGTGCCAGCTCACCCAAGGCTGGCCTCACCGGGGAGCTGTTTTTT
many	TRBV7-9	TRBJ1-4	-	CASSLESATNEKLFF	TGTGCCAGCAGCTTAGAGTCGGCAACTAATGAAAAACTGTTTTTT
-	TRBV3-1	TRBJ2-5	-	CASSQLPRQETQYF	TGTGCCAGCAGCCAACTCCCCAGGCAAGAGACCCAGTACTTC
few	TRBV7-2	TRBJ2-1	-	CASSLLAARGNEQFF	TGTGCCAGCAGCTTACTAGCGGCCAGGGGCAATGAGCAGTTCTTC
few	TRBV18	TRBJ2-3	TRBD2	CASSPPLAGGFDTQYF	TGTGCCAGCTCACCGCCACTAGCGGGGGGATTTGATACGCAGTATTTT
few	TRBV5-1	TRBJ1-4	TRBD1	CASSSGTGTNEKLFF	TGCGCCAGCAGCTCAGGGACAGGGACTAATGAAAAACTGTTTTTT
-	TRBV15	TRBJ2-1	TRBD1	CATSEGQGDNEQFF	TGTGCCACCAGCGAAGGACAGGGGGACAATGAGCAGTTCTTC
few	TRBV2	TRBJ2-1	TRBD1	CASSLRTGDFFYNEQFF	TGTGCCAGCAGTTTACGGACAGGGGACTTTTTCTACAATGAGCAGTTCTTC
few	TRBV20-1	TRBJ2-7	TRBD2	CSARATSGGYEQYF	TGCAGTGCTAGAGCTACTAGCGGGGGATACGAGCAGTACTTC
few	TRBV7-2	TRBJ1-4	-	CASSLQTTNEKLFF	TGTGCCAGCAGCCTACAGACAACTAATGAAAAACTGTTTTTT
many	TRBV2	TRBJ1-1	-	CASSGQLNTEAFF	TGTGCCAGCAGCGGACAGCTGAACACTGAAGCTTTCTTT
-	TRBV7-2	TRBJ2-7	-	CASSPRVITGRAYEQYF	TGTGCCAGCAGCCCCCGAGTTATTACAGGGCGCGCCTACGAGCAGTACTTC
few	TRBV6-1	TRBJ2-7	TRBD1	CATRKGQFYEQYF	TGTGCCACCAGAAAGGGACAGTTCTACGAGCAGTACTTC
-	TRBV29-1	TRBJ2-7	TRBD1	CSARQGPYVEQYF	TGCAGCGCCAGACAGGGGCCCTACGTCGAGCAGTACTTC
once	TRBV7-9	TRBJ1-4	-	CASSPQEALTNEKLFF	TGTGCCAGCAGCCCCCAGGAGGCCTTGACTAATGAAAAACTGTTTTTT
-	TRBV12-3/TRBV12-4	TRBJ2-3	-	CASSTGRPDTQYF	TGTGCCAGCAGCACGGGCCGGCCCGATACGCAGTATTTT
few	TRBV5-1	TRBJ2-3	TRBD2	CASSTSAGGGADTQYF	TGCGCCAGCAGCACGTCAGCGGGGGGAGGCGCAGATACGCAGTATTTT
few	TRBV7-2	TRBJ2-7	-	CASSFRSFGEQYF	TGTGCCAGCAGCTTTCGCAGTTTCGGCGAGCAGTACTTC
-	TRBV5-1	TRBJ1-6	-	CASKMGENSPLHF	TGCGCCAGCAAGATGGGGGAAAATTCACCCCTCCACTTT
few	TRBV20-1	TRBJ2-1	-	CSARDHSTSGFGEQFF	TGCAGTGCTAGAGATCATTCCACATCAGGGTTTGGTGAGCAGTTCTTC
many	TRBV27	TRBJ1-2	-	CASRHGTMEYGYTF	TGTGCCAGCAGACACGGGACGATGGAGTATGGCTACACCTTC
few	TRBV29-1	TRBJ2-1	-	CSVESPTVYNEQFF	TGCAGCGTTGAATCCCCGACGGTATACAATGAGCAGTTCTTC
-	TRBV4-2	TRBJ2-7	TRBD1	CASSPGTGKDYEQYF	TGTGCCAGCAGCCCCGGGACAGGGAAAGACTACGAGCAGTACTTC
-	TRBV6-2/TRBV6-3	TRBJ2-1	-	CASSLVPSGQSSYNEQFF	TGTGCCAGCAGTTTAGTGCCCTCGGGGCAAAGCTCCTACAATGAGCAGTTCTTC
few	TRBV5-1	TRBJ2-7	-	CASSMGQTYEQYF	TGCGCCAGCAGCATGGGACAAACCTACGAGCAGTACTTC
-	TRBV6-1	TRBJ2-2	-	CASSKRRGTGELFF	TGTGCCAGCAGTAAACGACGGGGAACCGGGGAGCTGTTTTTT
few	TRBV24-1	TRBJ2-1	-	CATSDSGYSYNEQFF	TGTGCCACCAGTGATTCGGGGTACTCCTACAATGAGCAGTTCTTC
-	TRBV28	TRBJ2-1	TRBD1	CASSLGNRGSEQFF	TGTGCCAGCAGTTTGGGAAACAGGGGAAGTGAGCAGTTCTTC
few	TRBV7-9	TRBJ2-2	-	CASSLGGPATGELFF	TGTGCCAGCAGCTTAGGAGGTCCCGCCACCGGGGAGCTGTTTTTT
few	TRBV27	TRBJ1-2	-	CASTPDGYGYTF	TGTGCCAGCACCCCGGACGGCTATGGCTACACCTTC
few	TRBV20-1	TRBJ2-5	TRBD2	CSAPERGKETQYF	TGCAGTGCTCCAGAGCGGGGAAAAGAGACCCAGTACTTC
few	TRBV24-1	TRBJ2-3	TRBD1	CATSDRTGAGSTDTQYF	TGTGCCACCAGTGATCGGACAGGGGCAGGGAGCACAGATACGCAGTATTTT
few	TRBV20-1	TRBJ2-3	-	CRPTGPDTQYF	TGCAGGCCGACAGGCCCAGATACGCAGTATTTT
few	TRBV10-3	TRBJ1-6	TRBD1	CAISGGISDRNSPLHF	TGTGCCATCAGTGGGGGAATTTCGGACAGGAATTCACCCCTCCACTTT
few	TRBV3-1	TRBJ2-7	-	CASSQAGVSSYEQYF	TGTGCCAGCAGCCAAGCTGGGGTCAGCTCCTACGAGCAGTACTTC
-	TRBV11-2	TRBJ2-6	-	CASSAWDAGANVLTF	TGTGCCAGCAGCGCGTGGGACGCTGGGGCCAACGTCCTGACTTTC
few	TRBV7-2	TRBJ2-2	TRBD1	CASRQGSGNTGELFF	TGTGCCAGCAGACAGGGGTCGGGGAACACCGGGGAGCTGTTTTTT
few	TRBV20-1	TRBJ1-6	-	CSASQRGSPLHF	TGCAGTGCTAGTCAAAGGGGCTCACCCCTCCACTTT
-	TRBV3-1	TRBJ2-5	-	CASSQDRVWQPQRGTQYF	TGTGCCAGCAGCCAAGATCGGGTGTGGCAGCCCCAGAGAGGGACCCAGTACTTC
-	TRBV18	TRBJ2-3	-	CASSPYPDTQYF	TGTGCCAGCTCACCGTATCCAGATACGCAGTATTTT
-	TRBV7-8	TRBJ2-5	TRBD2	CASSLAAGGGRETQYF	TGTGCCAGCAGCTTAGCGGCGGGGGGAGGAAGAGAGACCCAGTACTTC
-	TRBV7-2	TRBJ2-2	-	CASSPALNTGELFF	TGTGCCAGCAGCCCCGCCCTAAACACCGGGGAGCTGTTTTTT
few	TRBV15	TRBJ2-2	-	CATSREMADLTGELFF	TGTGCCACCAGCAGAGAAATGGCAGACCTCACCGGGGAGCTGTTTTTT
few	TRBV27	TRBJ1-1	-	CASSLASMNTEAFF	TGTGCCAGCAGTTTAGCCAGCATGAACACTGAAGCTTTCTTT
-	TRBV5-6	TRBJ2-5	TRBD1	CASSSTGTGITETQYF	TGTGCCAGCAGCTCCACCGGGACAGGAATCACTGAGACCCAGTACTTC
-	TRBV7-9	TRBJ1-2	-	CASSSLSKGLNYGYTF	TGTGCCAGCAGCTCTTTATCCAAGGGCTTGAACTATGGCTACACCTTC
few	TRBV16	TRBJ2-5	-	CASSQSGTQETQYF	TGTGCCAGCAGCCAATCCGGTACACAAGAGACCCAGTACTTC
many	TRBV20-1	TRBJ2-7	-	CSARGLIGEQYF	TGCAGTGCTAGAGGCCTGATCGGCGAGCAGTACTTC
-	TRBV12-3/TRBV12-4	TRBJ1-5	-	CASTIRGEQPQHF	TGTGCCAGCACCATTCGAGGGGAACAGCCCCAGCATTTT